What follows are 10 T cell receptor beta chains derived from one specimen sequenced in a study of beta chain features in type 1 diabetes. Study-level results: In all four CD4+ subsets, TCRB CDR3 length was significantly, moderately reduced in type 1 diabetes.

As every portion of the isolated RNA was reverse transcribed, the sequencing read expressed TCRB transcripts. Using immunoSEQ multiplex PCR, the repertoire was profiled, and TCRdb retains in-frame clones only, with some absent. This table has around 340,000 clones, approximately 9.7% appearing once. Antigens of these TCRs are unknown. Sequenced input: central memory CD4+ T cells from blood. These receptors were collected from a man aged 25 to 40 with type 1 diabetes.

In this sample, this clone turned up a few times. The chain joins TRBV7-9 to TRBJ2-3; D remains ambiguous. The CDR3 runs to 16 residues. The germline CDR1 and CDR2 sequences are SEHNR and FQNEAQ (reference sequence). With 5 bases removed from V and 3 bases from J, the gap between germline ends came to 18 bases. The CDR3 DNA is TGTGCCAGCAGCCCCCCGACGTCAGGATTTACAGATACGCAGTATTTT. It is translated as CASSPPTSGFTDTQYF.

In its sample, this clone was seen many times. The V and J genes are TRBV10-2 and TRBJ1-2; D remains unclear. V was clipped by 1 base and J by 4 bases, with 13 bases between them. Per the germline V gene, CDR1 is WSHSY and CDR2 is SAAADI. This CDR3 contains 15 residues. The chain's CDR3 is CASSEFVGHFYGYTF. The CDR3 DNA reads as TGCGCCAGCAGTGAGTTTGTCGGCCACTTCTATGGCTACACCTTC.

The table lists this clone with a few counts. The germline gene is not matched at one end of the junction; a read error may be the cause. This chain connects TRBV7-7 to TRBJ2-5, with D uncertain. The CDR3 has 13 amino acids. Germline assignment: CDR1 SSHAT and CDR2 FNYEAQ (reference sequence). The CDR3 spells CASSLNTEETQYF. In nucleotides, the CDR3 is TGTGCTAGCAGCTTAAATACCGAAGAGACCCAGTACTTC.

This clone appeared a few times. The chain links TRBV9 to TRBJ2-4; D remains ambiguous. The germline V and J ends were trimmed by 3 bases and 11 bases, with 18 bases remaining between them. This CDR3 has 14 amino acids. Germline values: CDR1 SGDLS, CDR2 YYNGEE. CDR3 sequence reads: CASSGDPLAAFQYF. DNA of the CDR3: TGTGCCAGCAGCGGAGACCCTCTGGCTGCCTTTCAGTACTTC. The variable domain in full, with the rest retrieved from reference TRBV9 and TRBJ2-4, is DSGVTQTPKHLITATGQRVTLRCSPRSGDLSVYWYQQSLDQGLQFLIQYYNGEERAKGNILERFSAQQFPDLHSELNLSSLELGDSALYFCASSGDPLAAFQYFGAGTRLSVL.

Comments on this clone: Other DNA sequences within the sample encode an identical CDR3. The gene calls are TRBV27 and TRBJ2-3; 8 positions agree with TRBD2. There are 15 residues in the CDR3. Trimming cost V 6 bases and J 2 bases; bases outside gene matches: 7. Germline CDR1 reads MNHEY; CDR2 reads SMNVEV (reference sequence). The DNA for the CDR3 is TGTGCCAGCAGCTTGAAGCGGGGGCCCACAGATACGCAGTATTTT. Translated: CASSLKRGPTDTQYF.

The chain links TRBV6-5 to TRBJ2-1, with D maybe TRBD2 (6 bases). The germline gives CDR1 MNHEY, CDR2 SVGAGI. The CDR3 loop spans 13 amino acids. Trimming pared 4 bases from V and 7 bases from J, leaving 11 bases between. The CDR3 DNA is TGTGCCAGCAGTTTCGACAGCGGGAATGAGCAGTTCTTC. Its translation: CASSFDSGNEQFF.

A few counts support this clone. This chain links TRBV19 with TRBJ2-3; 8 bases are a match to TRBD2. The junction had 5 bases not matched to a gene; V was cut back by 5 bases and J by 1 base. The germline V gene encodes CDR1 LNHDA and CDR2 SQIVND (reference sequence). CDR3 length: 15 residues. CDR3 region: CASSWTSPRTDTQYF. The CDR3 coding sequence is TGTGCCAGTAGTTGGACTAGCCCACGCACAGATACGCAGTATTTT. Drawing the rest from reference TRBV19 and TRBJ2-3, the complete variable domain is DGGITQSPKYLFRKEGQNVTLSCEQNLNHDAMYWYRQDPGQGLRLIYYSQIVNDFQKGDIAEGYSVSREKKESFPLTVTSAQKNPTAFYLCASSWTSPRTDTQYFGPGTRLTVL.

This clone has just a few counts. V gene TRBV11-2 combines with J gene TRBJ2-1; TRBD2 is a possible D gene (6 bases). CDR1 is SGHAT and CDR2 is FQNNGV in the germline V gene. The CDR3 runs 16 residues. V gave up 7 bases and J gave up 0 bases, with 16 bases separating them. CDR3 region: CASTPLGGSSYNEQFF. The CDR3 region has the DNA TGTGCCAGCACCCCACTTGGGGGGAGCTCCTACAATGAGCAGTTCTTC.

This clone was recorded a few times. V is TRBV28 and J is TRBJ1-4; 9 bases align to TRBD1. CDR1 and CDR2 (germline): MDHEN, SYDVKM. CDR3 length equals 15 residues. Losses at the gene ends were 5 bases for V and 5 bases for J; bases not matched to a gene: 6. The CDR3 nucleotides are TGTGCCAGCAGTCCCGGGACAGGGAAGAATGAAAAACTGTTTTTT. It encodes CASSPGTGKNEKLFF.

This clone came up a few times. J is TRBJ2-2 and V is TRBV4-3, with D possibly being TRBD2 (6 bases). CDR1 and CDR2 (germline): LGHNA, YSLEER. V was cut by 1 base and J by 5 bases, with 17 bases left in between. CDR3 length equals 17 residues. The CDR3 reads CASSQAGTSSLTGELFF. For the CDR3, the DNA is TGCGCCAGCAGCCAAGCTGGGACTTCCAGCCTAACCGGGGAGCTGTTTTTT.